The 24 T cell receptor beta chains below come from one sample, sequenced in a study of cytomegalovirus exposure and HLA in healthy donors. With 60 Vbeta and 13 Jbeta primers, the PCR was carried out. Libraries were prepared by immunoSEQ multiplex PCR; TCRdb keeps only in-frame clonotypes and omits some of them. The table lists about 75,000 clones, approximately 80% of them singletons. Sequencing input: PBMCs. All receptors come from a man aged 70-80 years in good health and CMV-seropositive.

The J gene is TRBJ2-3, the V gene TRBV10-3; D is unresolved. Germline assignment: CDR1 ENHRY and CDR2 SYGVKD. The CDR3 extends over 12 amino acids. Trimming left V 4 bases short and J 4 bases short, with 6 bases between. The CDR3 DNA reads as TGTGCCATCAGTGTAACATCAGATACGCAGTATTTT. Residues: CAISVTSDTQYF.

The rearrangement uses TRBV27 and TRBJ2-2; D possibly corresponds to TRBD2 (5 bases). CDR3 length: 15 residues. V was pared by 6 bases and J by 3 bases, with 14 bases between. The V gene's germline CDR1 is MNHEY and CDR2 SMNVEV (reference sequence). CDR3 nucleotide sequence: TGTGCCAGCAGACTAGGCAGGATTGACACCGGGGAGCTGTTTTTT. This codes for CASRLGRIDTGELFF.

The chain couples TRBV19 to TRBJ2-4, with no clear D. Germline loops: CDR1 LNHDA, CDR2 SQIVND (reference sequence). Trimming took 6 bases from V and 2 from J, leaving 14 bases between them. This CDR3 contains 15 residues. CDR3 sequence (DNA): TGTGCCAGTAGCAAGAGGTTTGTGACCAAAAACATTCAGTACTTC. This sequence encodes CASSKRFVTKNIQYF.

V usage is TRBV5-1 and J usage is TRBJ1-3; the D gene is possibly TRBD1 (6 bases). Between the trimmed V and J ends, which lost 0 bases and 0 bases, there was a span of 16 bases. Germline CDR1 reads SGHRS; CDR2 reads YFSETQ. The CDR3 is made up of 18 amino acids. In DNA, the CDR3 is TGCGCCAGCAGCTTGGACCCAAACCGACAGGCCTCTGGAAACACCATATATTTT. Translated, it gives CASSLDPNRQASGNTIYF.

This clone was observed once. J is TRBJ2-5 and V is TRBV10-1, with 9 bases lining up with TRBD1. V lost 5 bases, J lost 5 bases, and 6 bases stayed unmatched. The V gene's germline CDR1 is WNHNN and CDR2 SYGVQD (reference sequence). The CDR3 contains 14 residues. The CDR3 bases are TGCGCCAGCAGTAGGGACAGGGAAGGGGAGACCCAGTACTTC. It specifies CASSRDREGETQYF.

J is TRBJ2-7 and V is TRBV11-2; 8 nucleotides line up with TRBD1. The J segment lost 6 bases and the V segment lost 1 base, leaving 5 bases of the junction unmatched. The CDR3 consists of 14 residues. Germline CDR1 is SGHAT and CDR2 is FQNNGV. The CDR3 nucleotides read TGTGCCAGCAGCTTAGTGCAGGGGGCGGTCGAGCAGTACTTC. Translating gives CASSLVQGAVEQYF.

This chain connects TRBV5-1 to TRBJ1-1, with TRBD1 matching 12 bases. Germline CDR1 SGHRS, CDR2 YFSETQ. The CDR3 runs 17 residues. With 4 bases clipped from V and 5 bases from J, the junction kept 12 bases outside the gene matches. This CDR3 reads CASSSLPGQGAWTEAFF. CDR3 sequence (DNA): TGCGCCAGCAGCAGCCTCCCGGGACAGGGGGCTTGGACTGAAGCTTTCTTT.

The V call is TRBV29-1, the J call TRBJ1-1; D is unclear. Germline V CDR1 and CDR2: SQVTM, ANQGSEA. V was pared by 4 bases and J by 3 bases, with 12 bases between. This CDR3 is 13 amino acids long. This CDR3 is CSVGLGAYTEAFF. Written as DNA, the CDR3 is TGCAGCGTTGGCCTGGGCGCGTACACTGAAGCTTTCTTT.

The CDR3 nucleotides are TGTGCCAGCAGTGAAGCTGGGACAACACCCGGGAATGGCTACACCTTC. It codes for CASSEAGTTPGNGYTF. This rearrangement joins TRBV6-1 to TRBJ1-2; possibly TRBD1 for D (6 bases). V lost 0 bases, J lost 6 bases, and 17 bases lay in between. Germline loops: CDR1 MNHNS, CDR2 SASEGT. The CDR3 spans 16 residues.

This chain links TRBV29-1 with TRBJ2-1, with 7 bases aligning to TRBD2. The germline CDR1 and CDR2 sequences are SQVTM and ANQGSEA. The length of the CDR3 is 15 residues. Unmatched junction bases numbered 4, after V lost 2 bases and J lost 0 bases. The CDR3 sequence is CSVELAESSYNEQFF. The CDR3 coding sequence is TGCAGCGTTGAACTAGCGGAAAGCTCCTACAATGAGCAGTTCTTC.

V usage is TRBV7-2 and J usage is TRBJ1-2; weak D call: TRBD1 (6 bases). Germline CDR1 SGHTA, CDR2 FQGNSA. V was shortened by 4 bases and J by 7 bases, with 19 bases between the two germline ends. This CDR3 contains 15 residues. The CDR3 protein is CASSSTYGRGAGYTF. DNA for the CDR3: TGTGCCAGCAGCTCCACATACGGCAGGGGTGCTGGCTACACCTTC.

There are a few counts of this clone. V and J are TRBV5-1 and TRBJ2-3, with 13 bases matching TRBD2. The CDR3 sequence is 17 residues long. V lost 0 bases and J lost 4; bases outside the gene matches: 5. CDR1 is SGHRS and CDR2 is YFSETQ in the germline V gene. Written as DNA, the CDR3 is TGCGCCAGCAGCTTGGGGACTAGCGGGAGTCCTGCAGATACGCAGTATTTT. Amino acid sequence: CASSLGTSGSPADTQYF.

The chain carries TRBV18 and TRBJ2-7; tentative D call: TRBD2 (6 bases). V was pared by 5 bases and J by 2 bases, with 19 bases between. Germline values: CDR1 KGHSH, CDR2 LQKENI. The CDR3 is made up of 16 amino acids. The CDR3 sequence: CASSRPPGLETYEQYF. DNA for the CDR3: TGTGCCAGCTCAAGGCCCCCGGGACTGGAGACCTACGAGCAGTACTTC.

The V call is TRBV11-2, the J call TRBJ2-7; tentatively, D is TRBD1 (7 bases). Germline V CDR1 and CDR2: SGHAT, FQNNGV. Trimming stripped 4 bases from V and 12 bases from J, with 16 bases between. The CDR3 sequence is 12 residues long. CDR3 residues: CASSSGPGGPYF. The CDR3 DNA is TGTGCCAGCAGCTCCGGGCCAGGGGGGCCGTACTTC.

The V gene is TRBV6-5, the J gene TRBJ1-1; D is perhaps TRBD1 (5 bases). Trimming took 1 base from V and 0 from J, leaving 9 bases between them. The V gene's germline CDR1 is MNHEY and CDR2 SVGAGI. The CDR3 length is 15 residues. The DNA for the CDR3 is TGTGCCAGCAGTTACTTTGCAGGGATGAACACTGAAGCTTTCTTT. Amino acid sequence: CASSYFAGMNTEAFF.

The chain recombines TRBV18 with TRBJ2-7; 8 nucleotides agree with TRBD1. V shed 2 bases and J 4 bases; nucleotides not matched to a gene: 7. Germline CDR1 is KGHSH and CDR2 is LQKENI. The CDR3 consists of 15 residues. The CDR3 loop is CASSPFPQGVYEQYF. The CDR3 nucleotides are TGTGCCAGCTCACCATTTCCACAGGGGGTTTACGAGCAGTACTTC.

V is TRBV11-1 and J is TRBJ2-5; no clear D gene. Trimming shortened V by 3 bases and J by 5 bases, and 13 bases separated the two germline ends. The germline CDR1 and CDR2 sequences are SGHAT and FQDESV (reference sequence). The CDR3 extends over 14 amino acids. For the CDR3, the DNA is TGTGCCAGCAGCTTCATGGGCTTAATGGAGACCCAGTACTTC. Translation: CASSFMGLMETQYF.

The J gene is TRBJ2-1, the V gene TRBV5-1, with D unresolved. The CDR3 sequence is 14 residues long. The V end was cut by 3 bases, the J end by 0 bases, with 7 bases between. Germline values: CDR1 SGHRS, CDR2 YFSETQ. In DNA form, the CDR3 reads TGCGCCAGCAGCTCCGCGTTCTCCTACAATGAGCAGTTCTTC. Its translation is CASSSAFSYNEQFF.

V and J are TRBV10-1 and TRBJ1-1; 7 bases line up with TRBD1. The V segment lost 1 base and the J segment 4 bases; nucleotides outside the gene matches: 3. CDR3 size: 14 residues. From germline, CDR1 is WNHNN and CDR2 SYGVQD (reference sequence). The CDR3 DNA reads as TGCGCCAGCAGTGAGTACAGGGGAACCACTGAAGCTTTCTTT. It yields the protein CASSEYRGTTEAFF.

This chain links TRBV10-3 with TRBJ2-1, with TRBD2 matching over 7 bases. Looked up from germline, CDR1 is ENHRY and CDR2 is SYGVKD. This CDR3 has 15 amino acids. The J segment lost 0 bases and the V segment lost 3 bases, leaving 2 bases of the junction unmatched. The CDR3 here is CAISDGGGSYNEQFF. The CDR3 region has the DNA TGTGCCATCAGTGATGGGGGGGGCTCCTACAATGAGCAGTTCTTC.

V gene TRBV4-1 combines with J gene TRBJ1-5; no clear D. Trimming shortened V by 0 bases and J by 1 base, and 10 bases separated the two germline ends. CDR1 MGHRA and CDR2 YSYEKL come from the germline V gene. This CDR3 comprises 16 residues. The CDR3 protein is CASSQEPGTSNQPQHF. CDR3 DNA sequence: TGCGCCAGCAGCCAAGAGCCAGGTACGAGCAATCAGCCCCAGCATTTT.

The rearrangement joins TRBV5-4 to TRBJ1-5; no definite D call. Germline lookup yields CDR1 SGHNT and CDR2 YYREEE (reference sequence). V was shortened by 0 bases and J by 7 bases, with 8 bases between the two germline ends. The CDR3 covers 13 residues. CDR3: CASSLGKEQPQHF. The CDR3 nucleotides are TGTGCCAGCAGCTTGGGTAAGGAGCAGCCCCAGCATTTT.

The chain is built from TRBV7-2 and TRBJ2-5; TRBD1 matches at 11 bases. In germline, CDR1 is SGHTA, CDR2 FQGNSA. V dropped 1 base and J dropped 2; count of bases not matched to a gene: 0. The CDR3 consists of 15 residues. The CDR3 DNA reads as TGTGCCAGCAGCTTAGGGGACAGGGGGCAAGAGACCCAGTACTTC. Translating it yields CASSLGDRGQETQYF.

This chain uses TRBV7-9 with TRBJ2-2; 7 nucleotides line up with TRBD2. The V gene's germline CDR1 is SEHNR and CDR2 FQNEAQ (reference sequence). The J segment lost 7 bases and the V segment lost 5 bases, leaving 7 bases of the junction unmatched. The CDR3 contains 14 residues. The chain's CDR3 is CASSPPGGVGELFF. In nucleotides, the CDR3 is TGTGCCAGCAGCCCCCCGGGGGGAGTCGGGGAGCTGTTTTTT.